A single sample is the source of the 32 T cell receptor beta chains below, sequenced in a study of blood T cell repertoires in COVID-19. Generated by immunoSEQ multiplex PCR, the TCRdb table keeps only in-frame clones and is missing some. In the table there are around 250,000 clones, 85% to 90% of which are singletons. The sequenced material came from peripheral blood. These receptor sequences come from a woman in her 70s with active or convalescent COVID-19.

V is TRBV2 and J is TRBJ1-5, with D hard to call. Trimming pared 3 bases from V and 2 bases from J, leaving 5 bases between. Germline V gives CDR1 SNHLY, CDR2 FYNNEI. The CDR3 totals 13 residues. DNA for the CDR3: TGTGCCAGCAGTGAGAGGGGCAATCAGCCCCAGCATTTT. It specifies CASSERGNQPQHF.

This sequence joins TRBV5-8 and TRBJ1-3, with D unresolved. Trimming stripped 5 bases from V and 8 bases from J, with 8 bases between. Germline V lookup: CDR1 SGHTS, CDR2 YDEGEE. The CDR3 extends over 11 amino acids. The CDR3 DNA sequence: TGTGCCAGCAGGAGGGCAGACACCATATATTTT. It codes for CASRRADTIYF.

This clone was seen a few times. This chain links TRBV6-5 with TRBJ1-5, with D maybe TRBD1 (5 bases). V was shortened by 4 bases and J by 9 bases, with 10 bases between the two germline ends. CDR3 length: 12 residues. The germline V gene encodes CDR1 MNHEY and CDR2 SVGAGI. CDR3 sequence reads: CASSSSQGPQHF. Here the CDR3 DNA reads TGTGCCAGCAGTTCGTCGCAGGGGCCCCAGCATTTT.

The chain combines TRBV24-1 with TRBJ1-5; D unclear. CDR1 is KGHDR, CDR2 SFDVKD, per germline. CDR3 length: 13 residues. Between the trimmed V and J ends, which lost 2 bases and 11 bases, there was a span of 12 bases. CDR3 nucleotide sequence: TGTGCCACCAGTGATTCTGCCACCAGGTCCCAGCATTTT. Translated: CATSDSATRSQHF.

V gene TRBV19 combines with J gene TRBJ2-1; D is perhaps TRBD1 (7 bases). Deletions cut 10 bases from V and 0 bases from J, with 13 bases between. Per germline, CDR1 LNHDA and CDR2 SQIVND (reference sequence). This CDR3 has 14 amino acids. CDR3 sequence reads: CATTQGGSYNEQFF. Here the CDR3 DNA reads TGTGCCACCACCCAGGGGGGCTCCTACAATGAGCAGTTCTTC.

The chain couples TRBV6-5 to TRBJ2-3; D is undetermined. The germline CDR1 and CDR2 sequences are MNHEY and SVGAGI. The CDR3 extends over 14 amino acids. Trimming stripped 4 bases from V and 0 bases from J, with 8 bases between. CDR3 DNA: TGTGCCAGCAGTTTCCTCACTAGCACAGATACGCAGTATTTT. Protein: CASSFLTSTDTQYF.

This CDR3 is CASSRGIEDSPLHF. As DNA, the CDR3 is TGTGCCAGCAGCCGAGGGATCGAAGATTCACCCCTCCACTTT. The chain is built from TRBV9 and TRBJ1-6; D is unclear. Germline V lookup: CDR1 SGDLS, CDR2 YYNGEE. The CDR3 covers 14 residues. Trimming took off 4 bases at V and 8 bases at J, with 13 bases between the two ends.

The V gene is TRBV10-3, the J gene TRBJ2-3; no clear D. Between the trimmed V and J ends, which lost 2 bases and 6 bases, there was a span of 9 bases. CDR1 and CDR2 (germline): ENHRY, SYGVKD. This CDR3 has 13 residues. CDR3 coding DNA: TGTGCCATCAGTGAGGCTCAGAAGGATACGCAGTATTTT. Amino acid sequence: CAISEAQKDTQYF.

In DNA, the CDR3 is TGTGCCAGCAGTTTCTCCGCCTGGAGGAACACTGAAGCTTTCTTT. Its translation is CASSFSAWRNTEAFF. This chain connects TRBV27 to TRBJ1-1; D is ambiguous. Trimming shortened V by 3 bases and J by 1 base, and 12 bases separated the two germline ends. CDR1 is MNHEY and CDR2 is SMNVEV in the germline V gene (reference sequence). The CDR3 sequence is 15 residues long.

The CDR3 coding sequence is TGCAGCGTTGATGAAGGCAGGATCTACACCTTC. Translated, it gives CSVDEGRIYTF. V gene TRBV29-1 combines with J gene TRBJ1-2; unclear D gene. CDR1 and CDR2 from the germline V gene are SQVTM and ANQGSEA. The length of the CDR3 is 11 residues. With 3 bases removed from V and 10 bases from J, the gap between germline ends came to 12 bases.

This chain connects TRBV2 to TRBJ1-2; 10 nucleotides line up with TRBD1. CDR1 SNHLY and CDR2 FYNNEI come from the germline V gene. The CDR3 sequence is 14 residues long. The ends lost 4 bases at V and 5 bases at J; junction bases unmatched: 4. The CDR3 bases are TGTGCCAGCAGTGCTCGGACAGGGGGTTATGGCTACACCTTC. Amino acids: CASSARTGGYGYTF.

The chain couples TRBV7-6 to TRBJ2-3, with 7 bases identical to TRBD1. The CDR3 runs to 18 residues. The junction had 19 bases not matched to a gene; V was cut back by 5 bases and J by 5 bases. Germline V gene data show CDR1 as SGHVS and CDR2 as FNYEAQ. CDR3 DNA sequence: TGTGCCAGCAGCCCGCCACCTTTCCGGGACAGAAAACGAGATACGCAGTATTTT. Translating gives CASSPPPFRDRKRDTQYF.

The rearrangement links TRBV27 to TRBJ2-6; D is uncertain. Germline V gene sequence: CDR1 MNHEY, CDR2 SMNVEV (reference sequence). V shed 5 bases and J shed 4 bases, with 18 bases lying between them. The CDR3 has 17 residues. The DNA of the CDR3 is TGTGCCAGCAGTCTCTTCGGAGTCCTAGAAGGGGCCAACGTCCTGACTTTC. This sequence encodes CASSLFGVLEGANVLTF.

A single count supports this clone. The rearrangement uses TRBV5-1 and TRBJ2-5; 11 bases are a match to TRBD2. Trimming cost V 3 bases and J 4 bases; bases outside gene matches: 14. Germline CDR1 is SGHRS and CDR2 is YFSETQ. This CDR3 is built from 18 residues. The CDR3 bases are TGCGCCAGCAGCTGGGGCTCCCAGACTAGCGGGGCGGGAGAGACCCAGTACTTC. It encodes CASSWGSQTSGAGETQYF.

Only one count was recorded for this clone. The chain carries TRBV3-1 (or the pseudogene TRBV3-2) and TRBJ1-2; D may be TRBD1 (5 bases). Looked up from germline, CDR1 is LGHDT and CDR2 is YNNKEL (reference sequence). The V end lost 1 base, the J end lost 7 bases, and 13 bases lay between the germline ends. The CDR3 extends over 14 amino acids. The CDR3 DNA reads as TGTGCCAGCAGCCAAGGGAATGGGGCGAGTGGCTACACCTTC. This sequence encodes CASSQGNGASGYTF.

The chain couples TRBV7-6 to TRBJ2-1; the match to TRBD2 covers 7 bases. Germline V gene data show CDR1 as SGHVS and CDR2 as FNYEAQ. The CDR3 spans 16 residues. V lost 5 bases, J lost 9 bases, and 16 bases stayed unmatched. The CDR3 DNA follows: TGTGCCAGCAGCCCCGGTGCGGGGGTTAGTAGTAGTGAGCAGTTCTTC. Protein sequence: CASSPGAGVSSSEQFF.

There are a few counts of this clone. This chain uses TRBV29-1 with TRBJ1-4; the match to TRBD1 covers 10 bases. The CDR3 runs to 13 residues. CDR1 is SQVTM, CDR2 ANQGSEA, per germline. Germline trimming cut 5 bases from V and 8 bases from J; bases unmatched to any gene: 5. The CDR3 region is CSVRGQGGEKLFF. The CDR3 DNA sequence: TGCAGCGTTCGAGGACAGGGGGGCGAAAAACTGTTTTTT.

The V and J genes are TRBV9 and TRBJ2-2, with D possibly being TRBD1 (5 bases). The CDR3 consists of 15 residues. CDR1 SGDLS and CDR2 YYNGEE come from the germline V gene. Trimming took off 0 bases at V and 4 bases at J, with 10 bases between the two ends. The CDR3 reads CASSVEGVRTGELFF. The CDR3 coding sequence is TGTGCCAGCAGCGTAGAAGGGGTTCGCACCGGGGAGCTGTTTTTT.

The rearrangement links TRBV4-3 to TRBJ2-3, with D unclear. CDR1 LGHNA and CDR2 YSLEER come from the germline V gene. V gave up 0 bases and J gave up 0 bases, with 10 bases separating them. The CDR3 is made up of 16 amino acids. The CDR3 sequence: CASSQDQWRSTDTQYF. The CDR3, as DNA: TGCGCCAGCAGCCAAGATCAGTGGCGGAGCACAGATACGCAGTATTTT.

The chain employs TRBV19 and TRBJ1-5, with D possibly matching TRBD1 (5 bases). The germline V gene encodes CDR1 LNHDA and CDR2 SQIVND (reference sequence). There are 13 residues in the CDR3. In DNA form, the CDR3 reads TGTGCACATGGTCAGGGTCCCAATCAGCCCCAGCATTTT. Translation: CAHGQGPNQPQHF.

The chain uses TRBV15 and TRBJ2-7, with 11 positions matching TRBD2. Per the germline V gene, CDR1 is LNHNV and CDR2 is YYDKDF (reference sequence). The CDR3 has 16 residues. The V and J ends lost 1 base and 3 bases, in that order; junction bases with no gene match: 5. CDR3 protein: CATSRGGSGGVYEQYF. CDR3 bases: TGTGCCACCAGCAGAGGAGGTAGCGGGGGGGTCTACGAGCAGTACTTC.

This chain connects TRBV19 to TRBJ1-5; the D gene is possibly TRBD1 (5 bases). Trimming removed 5 bases from V and 3 bases from J, with 14 bases in between. The CDR3 is made up of 15 amino acids. Germline V gene data show CDR1 as LNHDA and CDR2 as SQIVND (reference sequence). The CDR3 DNA reads TGTGCCAGTAGTCTCGGCGGACACCTCAATCAGCCCCAGCATTTT. Its translation is CASSLGGHLNQPQHF.

The chain carries TRBV2 and TRBJ1-1; no definite D call. This CDR3 is 12 amino acids long. The germline CDR1 and CDR2 sequences are SNHLY and FYNNEI. The V end lost 10 bases, the J end lost 3 bases, and 12 bases lay between the germline ends. The chain's CDR3 is CANRALDTEAFF. CDR3 DNA: TGTGCCAACCGAGCTCTGGACACTGAAGCTTTCTTT.

The V gene is TRBV6-5, the J gene TRBJ2-5; D remains ambiguous. Per germline, CDR1 MNHEY and CDR2 SVGAGI. This CDR3 is built from 12 residues. Trimming took 9 bases from V and 4 from J, leaving 12 bases between them. CDR3 DNA: TGTGCCAGTTCGACTGACGTAGAGACCCAGTACTTC. Protein sequence: CASSTDVETQYF.

The CDR3 sequence is CASIGGPVGVGTQYF. The CDR3 nucleotides are TGTGCCAGCATAGGGGGCCCTGTCGGAGTCGGTACGCAGTATTTT. V usage is TRBV7-2 and J usage is TRBJ2-3, with 7 bases matching TRBD1. The CDR3 contains 15 residues. V dropped 7 bases and J dropped 8; count of bases not matched to a gene: 15. Germline-derived CDR1 and CDR2 are SGHTA and FQGNSA.

This chain links TRBV19 with TRBJ2-2; D not resolved. Germline V gives CDR1 LNHDA, CDR2 SQIVND (reference sequence). Trimming stripped 3 bases from V and 9 bases from J, with 8 bases between. CDR3 size: 12 residues. The CDR3 reads CASSILLRELFF. DNA of the CDR3: TGTGCCAGTAGTATCTTACTCCGGGAGCTGTTTTTT. The full variable domain, completed using reference TRBV19 and TRBJ2-2, is DGGITQSPKYLFRKEGQNVTLSCEQNLNHDAMYWYRQDPGQGLRLIYYSQIVNDFQKGDIAEGYSVSREKKESFPLTVTSAQKNPTAFYLCASSILLRELFFGEGSRLTVL.

This clone was seen more than once but under ten times. The chain is built from TRBV7-2 and TRBJ2-7, with D possibly matching TRBD1 (5 bases). CDR1 is SGHTA, CDR2 FQGNSA, per germline. The ends were cut back, 5 bases at V and 4 bases at J, with 12 bases in the middle. The CDR3 has 13 amino acids. In DNA, the CDR3 is TGTGCCAGCAGCCCAGGGCTTGTTTACGAGCAGTACTTC. Translation: CASSPGLVYEQYF.

The chain has TRBV19 and TRBJ1-1; 7 bases align to TRBD1. V lost 8 bases, J lost 8 bases, and 11 bases stayed unmatched. The CDR3 is 13 residues long. CDR1 LNHDA and CDR2 SQIVND come from the germline V gene (reference sequence). CDR3 DNA sequence: TGTGCCAGTTCCCGGACAGGCCAGGGGGAAGCTTTCTTT. This translates into CASSRTGQGEAFF.

V usage is TRBV4-1 and J usage is TRBJ1-1; D gene uncertain. Between the trimmed V and J ends, which lost 7 bases and 2 bases, there was a span of 11 bases. The CDR3 runs to 13 residues. Germline V lookup: CDR1 MGHRA, CDR2 YSYEKL. The DNA of the CDR3 is TGCGCCAGCACCGAGTTTCCCAACACTGAAGCTTTCTTT. Protein: CASTEFPNTEAFF.

The CDR3 nucleotides read TGTGCCAGCAGCTTCCGACAGGGCCAAGAGACCCAGTACTTC. It translates to CASSFRQGQETQYF. The chain couples TRBV5-4 to TRBJ2-5, with TRBD1 identical over 7 bases. The CDR3 covers 14 residues. Germline assignment: CDR1 SGHNT and CDR2 YYREEE (reference sequence). The trim removed 2 bases at V and 1 base at J, leaving 2 bases unmatched.

This clone was counted a single time. The chain combines TRBV7-2 with TRBJ1-1; D gene unclear. V was clipped by 5 bases and J by 2 bases, with 6 bases between them. From germline, CDR1 is SGHTA and CDR2 FQGNSA. This CDR3 has 12 amino acids. The CDR3: CASSPPNTEAFF. The CDR3 DNA reads as TGTGCCAGCAGCCCCCCAAACACTGAAGCTTTCTTT.

This clone was counted between two and nine times. The chain recombines TRBV11-2 with TRBJ2-7, with 7 bases lining up with TRBD1. Germline lookup yields CDR1 SGHAT and CDR2 FQNNGV. V trimming: 1 base; J trimming: 5 bases; junction bases outside the gene matches: 2. The CDR3 extends over 13 amino acids. DNA for the CDR3: TGTGCCAGCAGCTTAGGCGACAGGGACGAGCAGTACTTC. Its translation is CASSLGDRDEQYF.